This TCR beta chain was recovered during a study of blood T cell repertoires in COVID-19. Study-level information: The samples span acute and convalescent COVID-19 from the United States, Italy and Spain. PBMCs, B-cell-depleted T cells, or T cells were the source of the cDNA or gDNA that made up the material.

In the authors' methods: Estimated nucleated cell counts came from reference gene primer amplification. Only in-frame clones appear in the TCRdb table, and some are missing; sequencing was by immunoSEQ multiplex PCR. The V and J calls and clone size are taken from that table; D and trimming were inferred from the DNA. Of roughly 41,000 clones listed, about four fifths were seen once; the top ten hold approximately 40%. V was cut by 2 bases and J by 3 bases, with 12 bases left in between. Germline CDR1 reads SGHVS; CDR2 reads FQNEAQ. CDR3 size: 15 residues. V usage is TRBV7-8 and J usage is TRBJ2-3, with a weak D call TRBD2 (6 bases). This TCR was sampled from a woman aged 80 or older with acute or convalescent COVID-19. Input material: peripheral blood. CDR3 sequence reads: CASSLSLSGTDTQYF. For the CDR3, the DNA is TGTGCCAGCAGCTTAAGTCTTAGCGGAACAGATACGCAGTATTTT.